This entry features one T cell receptor beta chain sequence. As yet, its antigen is unknown. The data were taken from a study of T cell responses to AZD1222 COVID-19 vaccine. Study findings and constraints: A reported finding is that nearly half of spike-specific TCRs target unmutated variant regions. Only a handful of AZD1222 recipients tested seropositive at baseline. The breadth and depth of Spike-specific TCRs increased once two AZD1222 doses had been given.

The protocol was immunoSEQ multiplex PCR, while the TCRdb copy is restricted to in-frame clones and leaves out a portion. This sample has 140,000 or so clones, with 80% to 90% found just once. V shed 2 bases and J 1 base; nucleotides not matched to a gene: 3. There are 15 residues in the CDR3. Germline loops: CDR1 SGHRS, CDR2 YFSETQ. This sequence was found in an adult in good health. J is TRBJ2-3 and V is TRBV5-1; TRBD2 agrees at 8 bases. Sequenced material: peripheral blood, taken on day 0 of AZD1222 vaccination. CDR3 nucleotide sequence: TGCGCCAGCAGCTTCGGGCGGGGGGGCACAGATACGCAGTATTTT. This sequence encodes CASSFGRGGTDTQYF.